This passage covers 3 T cell receptor beta chains from one sample sequenced in a study of T cells after yellow fever vaccination. TCRdb analysed the 5' RACE reads with MiXCR anew, one entry per CDR3 protein. The sample includes around 610,000 distinct CDR3 sequences, roughly 14% of them seen just once. This sample comprised PBMCs, obtained on the day of the yellow fever booster vaccination. These receptor sequences come from a man aged 25 to 40 who received the YFV17D yellow fever vaccine.

This clonotype has at least ten counts. The CDR3, as DNA: TGTGCCAGCAGCTTGGGGAGATTAGAGACCCAGTACTTC. Residues: CASSLGRLETQYF. The rearrangement links TRBV7-2 to TRBJ2-5; possible D gene TRBD2, 5 bases. The CDR3 is 13 residues long. Trimming stripped 3 bases from V and 4 bases from J, with 9 bases between. Germline V CDR1 and CDR2: SGHTA, FQGNSA.

A few counts support this clonotype. The chain employs TRBV6-1 and TRBJ2-2; maybe TRBD1 (6 bases). Per germline, CDR1 MNHNS and CDR2 SASEGT. The CDR3 runs 13 residues. The germline V and J ends were trimmed by 8 bases and 3 bases, with 10 bases remaining between them. CDR3 loop: CASQGWDTGELFF. DNA of the CDR3: TGTGCCAGCCAGGGGTGGGACACCGGGGAGCTGTTTTTT.

This clonotype was seen more than once but under ten times. The CDR3 DNA sequence: TGCGCCAGCAGTGACCCCGGGACAGAAAAACAAAGCACAGATACGCAGTATTTT. Its translation is CASSDPGTEKQSTDTQYF. The chain uses TRBV10-1 and TRBJ2-3; the match to TRBD1 covers 7 bases. Germline V CDR1 and CDR2: WNHNN, SYGVQD (reference sequence). The CDR3 totals 18 residues. The ends lost 3 bases at V and 0 bases at J; junction bases unmatched: 12.